This TCR beta chain was captured by sequencing in a study of T cells after yellow fever vaccination. A process of 5'RACE template switching, which added a universal primer site and UMIs, was used to make TCR cDNA. TCRdb processed the 5' RACE reads anew with MiXCR; each CDR3 protein has one entry. Counted here are roughly 120,000 distinct CDR3 sequences, roughly 6.8% occurring once; the ten biggest clones make up 2.7%. The V segment lost 6 bases and the J segment 0 bases; nucleotides outside the gene matches: 2. Germline V lookup: CDR1 MDHEN, CDR2 SYDVKM. This CDR3 comprises 14 residues. For this clonotype: This may be a read error, as it is one base from a much larger clone. Without the conserved terminal phenylalanine or tryptophan, this CDR3 likely stems from a read error.

The receptor was isolated from a young man who received the YFV17D yellow fever vaccine. The sample in question was CD4+ T cells sorted from PBMCs, obtained roughly 46 days after the first yellow fever vaccination. J is TRBJ2-3 and V is TRBV28; 8 bases match TRBD1. As DNA, the CDR3 is TGTGCCAGCAGGACAGGGGCCAGCACAGATACGCAGTATCTT. Translated, it gives CASRTGASTDTQYL.